These 26 T cell receptor beta chains were sequenced from one sample in a study of blood T cell repertoires in COVID-19. The protocol was immunoSEQ multiplex PCR, while the TCRdb copy is restricted to in-frame clones and leaves out a portion. The sample shows roughly 100,000 clones, 70% to 90% of them seen only once. Sequenced input: peripheral blood. These receptor sequences come from a man over 45 with active or convalescent COVID-19.

J is TRBJ2-1 and V is TRBV9; D not resolved. CDR1 is SGDLS, CDR2 YYNGEE, per germline. The CDR3 sequence is 15 residues long. V was trimmed by 0 bases and J by 0 bases, leaving 7 bases between them. The CDR3 nucleotides are TGTGCCAGCAGCGTAGAAATGAGCTCCTACAATGAGCAGTTCTTC. Translating it yields CASSVEMSSYNEQFF.

The chain uses TRBV7-2 and TRBJ1-5; 8 nucleotides align to TRBD1. Germline CDR1 SGHTA, CDR2 FQGNSA. This CDR3 has 14 amino acids. Germline trimming cut 3 bases from V and 9 bases from J; bases unmatched to any gene: 7. CDR3 in DNA: TGTGCCAGCAGCTTCGGGACAGGCCAAGGGCCCCAGCATTTT. Its translation: CASSFGTGQGPQHF.

About this clone: Other DNA sequences in the same sample also yield this CDR3. The V and J genes are TRBV19 and TRBJ2-2, with 15 positions matching TRBD2. The CDR3 consists of 20 residues. Trimming removed 4 bases from V and 0 bases from J; junction bases left unmatched: 9. Germline CDR1 reads LNHDA; CDR2 reads SQIVND (reference sequence). The DNA for the CDR3 is TGTGCCAGTAGTACTGGACTAGCGGGGGGGTTGGGGGCGAACACCGGGGAGCTGTTTTTT. It translates to CASSTGLAGGLGANTGELFF.

V gene TRBV28 combines with J gene TRBJ2-5; TRBD1 aligns across 9 bases. With V trimmed by 5 bases and J by 1 base, 8 bases remained unmatched. The CDR3 is made up of 16 amino acids. The germline V gene has CDR1 MDHEN and CDR2 SYDVKM. The CDR3, as DNA: TGTGCCAGCAGTGCGGGACAGGGAGGGGGCCAAGAGACCCAGTACTTC. Amino acid sequence: CASSAGQGGGQETQYF.

This clone appeared a few times. The chain is built from TRBV6-5 and TRBJ1-1; possible D gene TRBD1, 5 bases. The CDR3 runs to 13 residues. In germline, CDR1 is MNHEY, CDR2 SVGAGI. Trimming took off 0 bases at V and 4 bases at J, with 6 bases between the two ends. The CDR3 reads CASSYSRATEAFF. CDR3 nucleotide sequence: TGTGCCAGCAGTTACTCCAGGGCCACTGAAGCTTTCTTT.

This clone has a single count. This sequence joins TRBV20-1 and TRBJ2-3; maybe TRBD2 (5 bases). Trimming removed 3 bases from V and 2 bases from J, with 9 bases in between. The CDR3 sequence is 13 residues long. The germline V gene has CDR1 DFQATT and CDR2 SNEGSKA (reference sequence). Written as DNA, the CDR3 is TGCAGTGCTAGTCCGGGGTACACAGATACGCAGTATTTT. Translated: CSASPGYTDTQYF.

The chain carries TRBV3-1 (or the pseudogene TRBV3-2) and TRBJ1-1, with 8 bases fitting TRBD1. The germline CDR1 and CDR2 sequences are LGHDT and YNNKEL (reference sequence). The V gene end was trimmed by 5 bases and the J gene end by 0 bases; junction bases not matched to a gene: 5. CDR3 length equals 15 residues. The CDR3 DNA sequence: TGTGCCAGCAGCTCCGGACAGGGCATGAACACTGAAGCTTTCTTT. Translating it yields CASSSGQGMNTEAFF.

The chain links TRBV4-1 to TRBJ1-5; TRBD1 agrees at 7 bases. The CDR3 spans 15 residues. The germline V gene encodes CDR1 MGHRA and CDR2 YSYEKL. V lost 1 base to trimming and J lost 6 bases; unmatched junction nucleotides: 6. The CDR3 DNA follows: TGCGCCAGCAGCCAAGGAGCCTCAGGGGGTCAGCCCCAGCATTTT. Protein sequence: CASSQGASGGQPQHF.

Here the CDR3 reads CATSSGNGGSNQPQHF. DNA for the CDR3: TGTGCCACCAGTTCCGGGAACGGTGGAAGCAATCAGCCCCAGCATTTT. The chain carries TRBV24-1 and TRBJ1-5; D uncertain. CDR1 is KGHDR, CDR2 SFDVKD, per germline. V dropped 6 bases and J dropped 1 base, with 15 bases sitting between them. The CDR3 has 16 amino acids.

The chain couples TRBV7-9 to TRBJ2-1; the D gene is possibly TRBD2 (6 bases). This CDR3 is 15 amino acids long. Trimming removed 5 bases from V and 4 bases from J, with 15 bases in between. Germline CDR1 SEHNR, CDR2 FQNEAQ (reference sequence). The chain's CDR3 is CASSPWRVLYNEQFF. The CDR3 DNA follows: TGTGCCAGCAGCCCCTGGAGGGTACTTTACAATGAGCAGTTCTTC.

CDR3: CATSTGYEQYF. CDR3 DNA sequence: TGTGCCACATCGACAGGGTACGAGCAGTACTTC. The chain uses TRBV24-1 and TRBJ2-7, with 7 bases matching TRBD1. CDR1 KGHDR and CDR2 SFDVKD come from the germline V gene. The trim removed 10 bases at V and 4 bases at J, leaving 3 bases unmatched. The CDR3 is 11 residues long.

The chain recombines TRBV6-5 with TRBJ1-1, with 9 nucleotides matching TRBD1. V lost 3 bases and J lost 5; bases outside the gene matches: 7. The CDR3 is made up of 15 amino acids. CDR1 is MNHEY and CDR2 is SVGAGI in the germline V gene. CDR3 amino acids: CASSYGTGPGTEAFF. Here the CDR3 DNA reads TGTGCCAGCAGTTATGGGACAGGGCCAGGGACTGAAGCTTTCTTT.

The V gene is TRBV7-2, the J gene TRBJ1-2; 10 bases line up with TRBD1. Germline lookup yields CDR1 SGHTA and CDR2 FQGNSA. V was clipped by 5 bases and J by 5 bases; unmatched bases: 8. The CDR3 consists of 15 residues. DNA of the CDR3: TGTGCCAGCAGCCCAGCCCCGGGACAGGGGTATGGCTACACCTTC. Its translation: CASSPAPGQGYGYTF.

The chain links TRBV28 to TRBJ1-6, with D perhaps matching TRBD1 (5 bases). V was trimmed by 2 bases and J by 12 bases, leaving 14 bases between them. CDR1 is MDHEN, CDR2 SYDVKM, per germline. The CDR3 is 14 residues long. The CDR3 spells CASSLPRELKPLHF. DNA for the CDR3: TGTGCCAGCAGTTTACCCAGGGAATTAAAACCCCTCCACTTT.

V and J are TRBV5-6 and TRBJ2-7; D possibly corresponds to TRBD1 (6 bases). The CDR3 is 14 residues long. The V and J ends lost 2 bases and 4 bases respectively, with 13 bases between them. The germline gives CDR1 SGHDT, CDR2 YYEEEE. The CDR3 bases are TGTGCCAGCAGCTTACAGGGAGTGGAATACGAGCAGTACTTC. Translation gives CASSLQGVEYEQYF.

The V call is TRBV11-2, the J call TRBJ1-2; perhaps TRBD1 as D (6 bases). Germline V gives CDR1 SGHAT, CDR2 FQNNGV. The length of the CDR3 is 14 residues. V was shortened by 5 bases and J by 1 base, with 11 bases between the two germline ends. Here the CDR3 reads CASSTQQGNYGYTF. In nucleotides, the CDR3 is TGTGCCAGCAGCACCCAACAGGGTAACTATGGCTACACCTTC.

The V call is TRBV11-2, the J call TRBJ1-3; 7 positions agree with TRBD1. CDR3 length equals 16 residues. V was pared by 1 base and J by 4 bases, with 7 bases of the junction left unmatched. Germline CDR1 and CDR2: SGHAT and FQNNGV. The CDR3 spells CASSLGLRGNGNTIYF. CDR3 nucleotide sequence: TGTGCCAGCAGCTTAGGGCTCAGGGGGAACGGAAACACCATATATTTT.

The chain is built from TRBV10-1 and TRBJ2-5, with 9 bases fitting TRBD1. V was clipped by 0 bases and J by 5 bases; unmatched bases: 1. The CDR3 spans 14 residues. Germline lookup yields CDR1 WNHNN and CDR2 SYGVQD (reference sequence). The CDR3: CASSESDRGETQYF. The CDR3 DNA sequence: TGCGCCAGCAGTGAGTCCGACAGGGGGGAGACCCAGTACTTC.

This clone was seen only a few times. The rearrangement uses TRBV28 and TRBJ1-2, with D perhaps TRBD1 (6 bases). The V and J ends lost 0 bases and 6 bases respectively, with 8 bases between them. This CDR3 has 13 residues. Germline lookup yields CDR1 MDHEN and CDR2 SYDVKM. The CDR3 nucleotides are TGTGCCAGCAGTTTATGGCCAGGGGATGGCTACACCTTC. It codes for CASSLWPGDGYTF.

This CDR3 is CASSIDDGDRGGKLFF. Here the CDR3 DNA reads TGTGCCAGTAGTATAGACGACGGGGACAGGGGGGGAAAACTGTTTTTT. The genes are TRBV19 and TRBJ1-4, with 11 bases that match TRBD1. This CDR3 comprises 16 residues. V trimming: 0 bases; J trimming: 10 bases; junction bases outside the gene matches: 7. From germline, CDR1 is LNHDA and CDR2 SQIVND (reference sequence). Using reference TRBV19 and TRBJ1-4 for the parts outside the CDR3, the full variable domain is DGGITQSPKYLFRKEGQNVTLSCEQNLNHDAMYWYRQDPGQGLRLIYYSQIVNDFQKGDIAEGYSVSREKKESFPLTVTSAQKNPTAFYLCASSIDDGDRGGKLFFGSGTQLSVL.

The gene calls are TRBV7-2 and TRBJ2-3; a weak D match, TRBD2 (6 bases). The ends were cut back, 0 bases at V and 4 bases at J, with 14 bases in the middle. CDR1 is SGHTA and CDR2 is FQGNSA in the germline V gene. The CDR3 spans 16 residues. CDR3 loop: CASSLAGDGGADTQYF. CDR3 nucleotides: TGTGCCAGCAGCTTAGCGGGGGACGGAGGGGCAGATACGCAGTATTTT.

The V call is TRBV11-3, the J call TRBJ2-3; D gene unclear. Trimming took off 4 bases at V and 5 bases at J, with 4 bases between the two ends. The CDR3 loop spans 11 amino acids. Per germline, CDR1 SGHNT and CDR2 YENEEA. CDR3 residues: CASSSLDTQYF. CDR3 sequence (DNA): TGTGCCAGCAGCTCCTTAGATACGCAGTATTTT.

The chain combines TRBV19 with TRBJ2-2; 10 bases are shared with TRBD2. The germline V gene encodes CDR1 LNHDA and CDR2 SQIVND (reference sequence). The CDR3 runs to 17 residues. V dropped 5 bases and J dropped 3; count of bases not matched to a gene: 9. This CDR3 is CASSRSGGALDTGELFF. DNA for the CDR3: TGTGCCAGTAGTCGAAGCGGGGGGGCCCTTGACACCGGGGAGCTGTTTTTT.

CDR3 in DNA: TGTGCCAGCACGATGACAGACACTGAAGCTTTCTTT. Translated: CASTMTDTEAFF. This chain links TRBV12-3 or TRBV12-4 with TRBJ1-1; tentatively, D is TRBD1 (5 bases). The CDR3 is 12 residues long. V was shortened by 7 bases and J by 3 bases, with 9 bases between the two germline ends.

The chain carries TRBV18 and TRBJ2-3; the match to TRBD1 covers 10 bases. Germline lookup yields CDR1 KGHSH and CDR2 LQKENI. The CDR3 has 16 residues. Trimming removed 2 bases from V and 2 bases from J; junction bases left unmatched: 4. Here the CDR3 DNA reads TGTGCCAGCTCACCAGGGACAGGGGTTAACACAGATACGCAGTATTTT. This codes for CASSPGTGVNTDTQYF. Using reference TRBV18 and TRBJ2-3 for the parts outside the CDR3, the full variable domain is NAGVMQNPRHLVRRRGQEARLRCSPMKGHSHVYWYRQLPEEGLKFMVYLQKENIIDESGMPKERFSAEFPKEGPSILRIQQVVRGDSAAYFCASSPGTGVNTDTQYFGPGTRLTVL.

The count of this clone is one. This chain uses TRBV11-2 with TRBJ2-3; 10 nucleotides agree with TRBD2. J gave up 2 bases and V 2 bases, and 1 base lay outside the gene matches. This CDR3 spans 15 amino acids. Germline lookup yields CDR1 SGHAT and CDR2 FQNNGV. The DNA for the CDR3 is TGTGCCAGCAGCTTAACTAGCGGGGACACAGATACGCAGTATTTT. Its translation is CASSLTSGDTDTQYF.